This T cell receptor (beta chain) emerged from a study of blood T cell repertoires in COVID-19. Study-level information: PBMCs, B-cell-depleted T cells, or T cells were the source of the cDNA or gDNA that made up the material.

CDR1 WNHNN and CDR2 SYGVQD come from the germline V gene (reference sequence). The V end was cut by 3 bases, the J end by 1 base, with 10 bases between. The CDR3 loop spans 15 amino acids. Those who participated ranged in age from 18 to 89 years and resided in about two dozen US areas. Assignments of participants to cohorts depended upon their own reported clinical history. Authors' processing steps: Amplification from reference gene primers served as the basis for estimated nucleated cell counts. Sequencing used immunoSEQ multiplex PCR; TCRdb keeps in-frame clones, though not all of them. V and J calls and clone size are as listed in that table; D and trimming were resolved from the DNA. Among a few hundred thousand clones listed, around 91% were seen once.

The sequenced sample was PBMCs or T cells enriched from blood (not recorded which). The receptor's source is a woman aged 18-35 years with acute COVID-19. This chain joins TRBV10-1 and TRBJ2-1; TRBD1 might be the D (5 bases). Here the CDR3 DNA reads TGCGCCAGCAGTGAAGGCCAGGGATCCTACAATGAGCAGTTCTTC. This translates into CASSEGQGSYNEQFF.